A selection of T cell receptor beta chains follows, all from one sample in a study of cytomegalovirus exposure and HLA in healthy donors. Some clones are missing from TCRdb's copy, which holds only in-frame ones; the method was immunoSEQ multiplex PCR. The sample has some 170,000 clones, about 77% seen once. Sequenced material: PBMCs. The source of these receptors is a female donor in good health and CMV-seronegative. The CDR3 runs from the conserved cysteine through the conserved F or W.

>TRBV6-6|TRBJ2-5
CASSSLTGAETQYF
>TRBV27|TRBJ1-1
CASSSRTGGVEAFF
>TRBV4-1|TRBJ2-7
CASSQDLEGGYEQYF
>TRBV27|TRBJ1-2
CASSLVRGHHGYTF
>TRBV28|TRBJ2-6
CASTQGGPSGANVLTF
>TRBV19|TRBJ1-4
CASREWTPPEKLFF
>TRBV6-1|TRBJ2-7
CASLQGVAYEQYF
>TRBV7-2|TRBJ1-1
CASSWDRGTSTEAFF
>TRBV7-9|TRBJ2-1
CASSSTVAVSWGEQFF
>TRBV6-1|TRBJ2-2
CASSPGQGNTGELFF
>TRBV4-2|TRBJ1-4
CASSPGTGEAEKLFF